A single sample is the source of the 8 T cell receptor beta chains below, sequenced in a study of blood T cells in healthy people across ages. Together with a sample-barcoded 5' primer, a J-beta primer mix was included in a second PCR lasting roughly 6 to 12 cycles. MiXCR was run by TCRdb on the 5' RACE reads, yielding one entry per CDR3 protein. The data show roughly 680,000 distinct CDR3 sequences, with approximately 52% seen just once and approximately 12% held by the top ten. Sequencing was performed on blood. These receptor sequences come from a woman older than 75 in good health.

The chain is built from TRBV12-3 or TRBV12-4 and TRBJ2-4; TRBD1 matches at 8 bases. The V gene end was trimmed by 1 base and the J gene end by 0 bases; junction bases not matched to a gene: 14. This CDR3 region has 20 residues. The CDR3: CASSLGRQRRTGLAKNIQYF. CDR3 sequence (DNA): TGTGCCAGCAGTTTAGGTCGGCAACGACGGACAGGGCTAGCCAAAAACATTCAGTACTTC.

A word on this clonotype: This may be a read error, as it is one base from a much larger clone. In DNA form, the CDR3 reads TGTGCCAGCAGTTTCGACGGGGAAAGGCCCCAGCATTTT. It codes for CASSFDGERPQHF. The chain has TRBV27 and TRBJ1-5; D is ambiguous. The CDR3 is made up of 13 amino acids. CDR1 is MNHEY, CDR2 SMNVEV, per germline (reference sequence). With 3 bases removed from V and 9 bases from J, the gap between germline ends came to 12 bases.

The chain uses TRBV27 and TRBJ1-5; D may be TRBD1 (5 bases). This CDR3 region has 16 residues. The germline gives CDR1 MNHEY, CDR2 SMNVEV (reference sequence). V gave up 5 bases and J gave up 3 bases, with 17 bases separating them. The CDR3 sequence: CASSLLGQGNNQPQHF. The CDR3 DNA reads TGTGCCAGCAGTCTTCTCGGGCAGGGAAACAATCAGCCCCAGCATTTT.

The chain couples TRBV7-2 to TRBJ2-7; 9 bases map to TRBD2. The CDR3 is 19 amino acids. Germline assignment: CDR1 SGHTA and CDR2 FQGNSA. V was clipped by 3 bases and J by 3 bases; unmatched bases: 18. The CDR3 DNA reads as TGTGCCAGCAGCTTCATCCCCACGGGGCTAGCGGGGTTCTTCTACGAGCAGTACTTC. As protein: CASSFIPTGLAGFFYEQYF.

The chain uses TRBV3-1 and TRBJ2-1; D might be TRBD1 (5 bases). V was cut by 0 bases and J by 0 bases, with 12 bases left in between. The V gene's germline CDR1 is LGHDT and CDR2 YNNKEL (reference sequence). The CDR3 sequence is 17 residues long. The CDR3: CASSQEDSSSSYNEQFF. Written as DNA, the CDR3 is TGTGCCAGCAGCCAAGAAGACAGTTCCTCCTCCTACAATGAGCAGTTCTTC.

There are a few counts of this clonotype. The rearrangement joins TRBV3-1 to TRBJ2-1; perhaps TRBD1 as D (5 bases). CDR3 size: 11 residues. The V and J ends lost 6 bases and 8 bases respectively, with 8 bases between them. The germline CDR1 and CDR2 sequences are LGHDT and YNNKEL (reference sequence). CDR3 loop: CASRARDEQFF. The CDR3 DNA is TGTGCCAGCAGGGCCAGGGATGAGCAGTTCTTC.

This clonotype has at least ten counts. V is TRBV2 and J is TRBJ2-3; D not certain. V was trimmed by 4 bases and J by 5 bases, leaving 1 base between them. The V gene's germline CDR1 is SNHLY and CDR2 FYNNEI. There are 10 residues in the CDR3. The CDR3 region has the DNA TGTGCCAGCAGTGGAGATACGCAGTATTTT. Amino acid sequence: CASSGDTQYF.

J is TRBJ2-5 and V is TRBV11-2; TRBD2 is a possible D gene (5 bases). The V end lost 6 bases, the J end lost 3 bases, and 11 bases lay between the germline ends. The CDR3 runs to 13 residues. Germline CDR1 reads SGHAT; CDR2 reads FQNNGV. CDR3 sequence: CASRTVGKETQYF. Here the CDR3 DNA reads TGTGCCAGCAGAACCGTCGGGAAAGAGACCCAGTACTTC. Full variable domain (missing parts from reference TRBV11-2 and TRBJ2-5): EAGVAQSPRYKIIEKRQSVAFWCNPISGHATLYWYQQILGQGPKLLIQFQNNGVVDDSQLPKDRFSAERLKGVDSTLKIQPAKLEDSAVYLCASRTVGKETQYFGPGTRLLVL.